This TCR beta chain was captured by sequencing in a study of cytomegalovirus exposure and HLA in healthy donors. In its sample, this clone was seen once. Its antigen remains unidentified. Findings and limits, study-wide: Certain indistinguishable V segments, among them TRBV6-2 and TRBV6-3, were excluded.

The V gene lost 1 base and the J gene lost 2 bases, with 9 bases spanning the gap. This CDR3 contains 14 residues. CDR1 LGHNA and CDR2 YNFKEQ come from the germline V gene. The PCR contained 60 Vbeta and 13 Jbeta primers. Assay: immunoSEQ multiplex PCR; the TCRdb copy retains only in-frame clones and omits some. Here the sample spans approximately 69,000 clones, around 70% being singletons. The source material was PBMCs. The chain joins TRBV4-2 to TRBJ2-7; no definite D call. The source is a woman in her 30s in good health and CMV-seropositive. The CDR3 protein is CASSQGAGPYEQYF. The CDR3, as DNA: TGTGCCAGCAGCCAAGGGGCAGGTCCCTACGAGCAGTACTTC.